This T cell receptor (beta chain) was identified during a study of CXCR3-negative and CXCR3-positive naive CD8 T cells. Study-wide findings and caveats: The TRBV-TRBJ usage of naive CXCR3-negative and CXCR3-positive cells was similar, but that of memory cells differed.

The authors prepared UMI-labeled TRB cDNA libraries by 5' RACE. Using the 5' RACE reads, TCRdb records one entry per CDR3 protein without DNA. This sample contains under 85,000 distinct CDR3 sequences. As regards this clonotype: What it binds is not known.

This CDR3 is 17 amino acids long. Germline V lookup: CDR1 KGHDR, CDR2 SFDVKD. The source is a human donor in good health. Some clones in this sample may be carry-over from other donors' samples. This chain joins TRBV24-1 and TRBJ2-3. Sequenced material: naive CXCR3- CD8+ T cells from blood. Described subset: CD45RO-CCR7+CD27+CD95- naive CD8+ T cells lacking CXCR3 (TNR3-). The CDR3: CATSDNIWDSSTDTQYF.